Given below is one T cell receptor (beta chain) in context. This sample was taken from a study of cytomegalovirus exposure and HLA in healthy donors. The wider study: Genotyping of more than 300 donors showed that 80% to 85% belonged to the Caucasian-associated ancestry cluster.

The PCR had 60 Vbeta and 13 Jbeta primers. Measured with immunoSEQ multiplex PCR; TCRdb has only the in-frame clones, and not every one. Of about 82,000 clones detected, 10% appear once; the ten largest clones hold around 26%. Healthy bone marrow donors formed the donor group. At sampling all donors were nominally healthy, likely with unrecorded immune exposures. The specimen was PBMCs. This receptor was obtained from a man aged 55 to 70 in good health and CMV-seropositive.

CDR3 in amino acids: CASSVGTVTDTQYF. The CDR3 nucleotides are TGTGCCAGCAGCGTCGGGACTGTCACAGATACGCAGTATTTT. The rearrangement uses TRBV9 and TRBJ2-3; D is perhaps TRBD2 (6 bases). V was cut by 2 bases and J by 2 bases, with 9 bases left in between. The CDR3 covers 14 residues. In germline, CDR1 is SGDLS, CDR2 YYNGEE.